Presented here are 9 T cell receptor beta chains from one specimen sequenced in a study of blood T cell repertoires in COVID-19. Some clones are missing from TCRdb's copy, which holds only in-frame ones; the method was immunoSEQ multiplex PCR. The repertoire holds 95,000 to 120,000 clones, with 70% to 85% as singletons. Input material: peripheral blood. These receptors all stem from a woman aged 40 to 55 with acute or convalescent COVID-19.

The CDR3 reads CASSPSIEQYF. CDR3 in DNA: TGTGCCAGCAGCCCGAGTATCGAGCAGTACTTC. V usage is TRBV25-1 and J usage is TRBJ2-7; no clear D. There are 11 residues in the CDR3. The V gene lost 6 bases and the J gene lost 6 bases, with 9 bases spanning the gap. Germline V gives CDR1 MGHDK, CDR2 SYGVNS.

The V gene is TRBV5-1, the J gene TRBJ1-4; D ambiguous. The CDR3 runs 15 residues. From germline, CDR1 is SGHRS and CDR2 YFSETQ. V gave up 4 bases and J gave up 0 bases, with 10 bases separating them. The DNA of the CDR3 is TGCGCCAGCAGCCTTTACTACGCAACTAATGAAAAACTGTTTTTT. This sequence encodes CASSLYYATNEKLFF.

The CDR3 coding sequence is TGTGCCAGCAGCCCTGACCCGGGACAGGGGACTGAAGCTTTCTTT. Translating it yields CASSPDPGQGTEAFF. This chain uses TRBV5-6 with TRBJ1-1; 10 nucleotides agree with TRBD1. Germline CDR1 SGHDT, CDR2 YYEEEE. This CDR3 is built from 15 residues. The ends lost 4 bases at V and 5 bases at J; junction bases unmatched: 8.

This chain connects TRBV19 to TRBJ2-7, with 8 positions matching TRBD1. CDR3 length: 13 amino acids. Germline lookup yields CDR1 LNHDA and CDR2 SQIVND (reference sequence). Losses at the gene ends were 6 bases for V and 2 bases for J; bases not matched to a gene: 3. The CDR3 DNA sequence: TGTGCCAGTAGCCGGACAGGGACCTACGAGCAGTACTTC. This translates into CASSRTGTYEQYF.

The CDR3 DNA sequence: TGTGCCAGCAGCTCGCCAGAATCCTACGAGCAGTACTTC. It specifies CASSSPESYEQYF. V and J are TRBV11-2 and TRBJ2-7, with D uncertain. The CDR3 length is 13 residues. The V gene lost 4 bases and the J gene lost 1 base, with 8 bases spanning the gap. CDR1 and CDR2 (germline): SGHAT, FQNNGV.

The chain uses TRBV18 and TRBJ1-5; 9 bases match TRBD1. CDR3 size: 13 residues. Per germline, CDR1 KGHSH and CDR2 LQKENI. V shed 4 bases and J 5 bases; nucleotides not matched to a gene: 0. This chain's CDR3 is CASSRDRDQPQHF. CDR3 nucleotide sequence: TGTGCCAGCTCACGGGACAGGGATCAGCCCCAGCATTTT.

V gene TRBV5-1 combines with J gene TRBJ1-5; tentative D call: TRBD1 (5 bases). The CDR3 sequence is 15 residues long. V was pared by 1 base and J by 0 bases, with 8 bases between. Germline V gene data show CDR1 as SGHRS and CDR2 as YFSETQ. The CDR3 DNA sequence: TGCGCCAGCAGCTTGCAGGGTCATAGCAATCAGCCCCAGCATTTT. Residues: CASSLQGHSNQPQHF.

The chain couples TRBV29-1 to TRBJ2-1, with 8 positions matching TRBD2. This CDR3 region has 15 residues. The ends lost 6 bases at V and 5 bases at J; junction bases unmatched: 12. Germline loops: CDR1 SQVTM, CDR2 ANQGSEA. CDR3 sequence: CSVPGLGDLDNEQFF. Written as DNA, the CDR3 is TGCAGCGTCCCGGGACTAGGGGATCTAGACAATGAGCAGTTCTTC.

The chain employs TRBV6-5 and TRBJ2-7; TRBD1 aligns across 7 bases. This CDR3 spans 15 amino acids. Per the germline V gene, CDR1 is MNHEY and CDR2 is SVGAGI. V trimming: 2 bases; J trimming: 2 bases; junction bases outside the gene matches: 6. The DNA for the CDR3 is TGTGCCAGCAGTTACGGGGACAGCCGGGCCTACGAGCAGTACTTC. Translation: CASSYGDSRAYEQYF.